Listed here is a single T cell receptor beta chain. The clone's antigen remains unknown. No quality values exist for individual bases; no much larger clone is one base distant. The data stem from a study of T-cell memory formation after mild COVID-19 (dated by TCRdb to the early 2020s). For context, the study as a whole: TCR sequence clusters from the two donors were found to be largely donor specific. In a couple of donors, T-cell clones that expanded and contracted after mild COVID-19 were followed by sequencing TCRalpha and TCRbeta repertoires longitudinally. Two young, previously healthy adult volunteers, one female and one male, were included in the cohort.

V lost 5 bases and J lost 16 bases, and the count of bases not matched to a germline gene is 7. The germline V gene sets CDR1 to MDHEN and CDR2 to SYDVKM. The CDR3 numbers 11 residues from cysteine through phenylalanine. CDR3 DNA is the only sequence kept; it has 33 bases, read in frame from the first base. Ficoll-Paque density gradient centrifugation was the method used to isolate PBMCs. Findings and caveats that apply to the study as a whole: Contracting CD4+ clones were located mainly in the CM and EM memory subsets, whereas CD8+ clones were found to be enriched in EMRA. The study included only two mild cases, and larger cohorts that include severe cases with pre-infection samples were judged to be necessary. SARS-CoV-2 specificity was not confirmed for the second-wave clones peaking on day 37. Some responding clones were found in pre-infection memory, which suggests that pre-existing cross-reactive memory T cells took part in the SARS-CoV-2 response. Clones contracting from day 15 to 85 had balanced CD4/CD8 phenotypes, while a second wave expanding from day 15 to 37 was biased towards CD4+.

For sequencing, an Illumina NovaSeq 6000 was employed. cDNA libraries for TCRalpha and TCRbeta were prepared by 5'RACE using constant-segment primers, with sample barcodes and unique molecular identifiers added. Trizol reagent was used to extract RNA from every sample. The libraries were amplified in two PCR steps, and the second step added a second sample barcode and Illumina TruSeq adapters. Libraries were sequenced on an Illumina NovaSeq with 2 x 150 bp paired-end reads. The paper's processing steps were these. Reads were demultiplexed and collapsed into UMI-guided consensus sequences with migec v1.2.7. Using mixcr v2.1.11, the UMI consensuses were aligned to TRA and TRB V and J templates and assembled into clonotypes. A clonotype was counted as expanded or contracted only if both edgeR and NoisET called the change significant, with noise models trained on biological replicates. edgeR calls used a false discovery rate-adjusted p below 0.01 and a log2 fold-change threshold of 1. As an exploratory analysis of dynamics, PCA with hierarchical clustering was applied to max-normalized trajectories of the 1000 most abundant clonotypes. Separately sequenced CD4+ and CD8+ repertoires were used to assign a CD4 or CD8 phenotype to each responding clone. TCRdb reprocessing: public reads trimmed at Q25 with fastp, clones called with MiXCR, in-frame beta chains kept. Rows merge per CDR3 protein into single entries with the most common DNA and genes. Clone size and V and J calls follow TCRdb, not the original study. The sample profile shows about half a million distinct CDR3 sequences; roughly 20% of them were found once. About 12% of the sample belongs to the ten largest clones.

What was sequenced was PBMCs or a T cell subset sorted from them (not recorded which). The sequence links TRBV28 to TRBJ2-2, and 7 junctional nucleotides match TRBD1. The sequence was obtained from an adult woman who had mild COVID-19 (a few samples of this study predate the infection). The sample titles of this study are shuffled in the database, so cell type and time point are left out; the donor was told from shared clones. The CDR3 protein sequence reads: CASSTYRGRFF. The DNA is as follows: TGTGCCAGCAGTACCTACAGGGGACGGTTTTTT.